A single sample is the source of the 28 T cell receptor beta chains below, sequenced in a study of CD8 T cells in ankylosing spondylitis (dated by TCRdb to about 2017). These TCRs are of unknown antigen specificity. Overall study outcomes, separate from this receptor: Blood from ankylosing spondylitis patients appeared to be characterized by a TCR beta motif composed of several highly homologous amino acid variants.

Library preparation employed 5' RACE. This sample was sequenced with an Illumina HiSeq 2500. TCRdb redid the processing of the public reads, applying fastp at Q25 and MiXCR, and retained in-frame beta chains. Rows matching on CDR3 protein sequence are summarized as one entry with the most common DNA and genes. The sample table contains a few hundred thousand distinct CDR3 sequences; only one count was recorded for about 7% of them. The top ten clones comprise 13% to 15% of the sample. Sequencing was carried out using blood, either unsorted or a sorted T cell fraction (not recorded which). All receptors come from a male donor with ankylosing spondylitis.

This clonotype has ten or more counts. The CDR3 DNA reads TGTGCCAGCAGTCCAATTGGAGGGGGCAGCGCAGATACGCAGTATTTT. Translated: CASSPIGGGSADTQYF. The chain joins TRBV12-3 or TRBV12-4 to TRBJ2-3; possibly TRBD1 for D (7 bases). V lost 5 bases and J 4 bases, leaving 19 bases between the germline ends. The CDR3 runs 16 residues.

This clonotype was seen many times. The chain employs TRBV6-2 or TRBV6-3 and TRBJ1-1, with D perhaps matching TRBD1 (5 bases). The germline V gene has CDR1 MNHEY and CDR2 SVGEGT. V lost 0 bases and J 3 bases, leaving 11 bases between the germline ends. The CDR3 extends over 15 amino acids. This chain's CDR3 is CASSYSPGLDTEAFF. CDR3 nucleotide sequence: TGTGCCAGCAGTTACTCACCAGGGTTGGACACTGAAGCTTTCTTT.

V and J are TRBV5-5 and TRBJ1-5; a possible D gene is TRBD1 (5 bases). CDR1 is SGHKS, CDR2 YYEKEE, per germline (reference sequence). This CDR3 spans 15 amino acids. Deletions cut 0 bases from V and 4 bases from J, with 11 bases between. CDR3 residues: CASSLEGARNQPQHF. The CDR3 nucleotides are TGTGCCAGCAGCTTGGAAGGGGCTCGAAATCAGCCCCAGCATTTT.

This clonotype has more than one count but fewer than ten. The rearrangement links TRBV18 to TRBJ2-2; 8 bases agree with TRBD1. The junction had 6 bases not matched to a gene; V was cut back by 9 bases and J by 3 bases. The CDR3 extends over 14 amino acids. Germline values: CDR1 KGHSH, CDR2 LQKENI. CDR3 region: CASHLTGDTGELFF. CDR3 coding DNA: TGTGCCAGTCATTTGACAGGGGACACCGGGGAGCTGTTTTTT.

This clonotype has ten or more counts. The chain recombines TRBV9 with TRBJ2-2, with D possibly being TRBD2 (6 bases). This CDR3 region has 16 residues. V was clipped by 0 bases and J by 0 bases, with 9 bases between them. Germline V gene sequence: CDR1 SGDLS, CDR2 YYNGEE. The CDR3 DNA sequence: TGTGCCAGCAGCGTAGCCGGGGGAGCGAACACCGGGGAGCTGTTTTTT. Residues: CASSVAGGANTGELFF. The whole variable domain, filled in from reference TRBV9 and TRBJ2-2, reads DSGVTQTPKHLITATGQRVTLRCSPRSGDLSVYWYQQSLDQGLQFLIQYYNGEERAKGNILERFSAQQFPDLHSELNLSSLELGDSALYFCASSVAGGANTGELFFGEGSRLTVL.

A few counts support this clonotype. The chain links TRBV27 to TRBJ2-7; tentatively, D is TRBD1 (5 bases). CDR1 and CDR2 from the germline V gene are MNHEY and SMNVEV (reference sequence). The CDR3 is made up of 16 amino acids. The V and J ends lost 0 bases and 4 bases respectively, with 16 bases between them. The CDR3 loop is CASSLSVAGLVYEQYF. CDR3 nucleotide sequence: TGTGCCAGCAGTTTATCGGTTGCAGGGTTAGTTTACGAGCAGTACTTC.

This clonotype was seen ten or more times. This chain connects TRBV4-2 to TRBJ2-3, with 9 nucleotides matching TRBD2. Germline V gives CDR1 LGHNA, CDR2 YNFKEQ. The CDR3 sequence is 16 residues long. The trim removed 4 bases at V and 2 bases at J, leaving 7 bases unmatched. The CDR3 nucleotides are TGTGCCAGCAGCCTGAGGCCGGGACTAGCCACAGATACGCAGTATTTT. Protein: CASSLRPGLATDTQYF.

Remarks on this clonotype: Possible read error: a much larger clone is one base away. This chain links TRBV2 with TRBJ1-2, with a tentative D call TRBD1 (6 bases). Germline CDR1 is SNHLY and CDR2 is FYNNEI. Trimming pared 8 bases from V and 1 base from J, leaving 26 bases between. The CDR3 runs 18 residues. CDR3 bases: TGTGCCAGCTGCCCGCCGCCGGGGGCCGCGACCCTTAACTATGGCTACACCTTC. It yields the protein CASCPPPGAATLNYGYTF.

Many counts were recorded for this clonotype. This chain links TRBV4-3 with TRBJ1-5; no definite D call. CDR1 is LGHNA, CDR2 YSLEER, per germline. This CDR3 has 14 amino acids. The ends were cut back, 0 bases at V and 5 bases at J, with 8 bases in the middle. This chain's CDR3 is CASSQDSGDQPQHF. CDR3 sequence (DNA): TGCGCCAGCAGCCAAGATAGTGGGGATCAGCCCCAGCATTTT.

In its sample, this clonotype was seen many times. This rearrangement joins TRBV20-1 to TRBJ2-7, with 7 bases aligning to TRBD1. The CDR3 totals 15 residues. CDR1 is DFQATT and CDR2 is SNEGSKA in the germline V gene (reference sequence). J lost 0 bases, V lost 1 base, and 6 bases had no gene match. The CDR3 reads CSARGQGMGSYEQYF. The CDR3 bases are TGCAGTGCTAGAGGACAGGGAATGGGCTCCTACGAGCAGTACTTC.

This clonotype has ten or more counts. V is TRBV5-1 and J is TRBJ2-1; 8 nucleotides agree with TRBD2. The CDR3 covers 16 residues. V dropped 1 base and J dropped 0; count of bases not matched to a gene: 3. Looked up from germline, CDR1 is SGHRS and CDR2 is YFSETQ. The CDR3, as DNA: TGCGCCAGCAGCTTGATCGGGGGGGGCTCCTACAATGAGCAGTTCTTC. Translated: CASSLIGGGSYNEQFF.

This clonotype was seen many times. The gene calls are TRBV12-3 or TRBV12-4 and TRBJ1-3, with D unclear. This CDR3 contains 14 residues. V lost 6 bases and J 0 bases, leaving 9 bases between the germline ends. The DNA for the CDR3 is TGTGCCAGCAGCCCGGTCCTCTCTGGAAACACCATATATTTT. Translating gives CASSPVLSGNTIYF.

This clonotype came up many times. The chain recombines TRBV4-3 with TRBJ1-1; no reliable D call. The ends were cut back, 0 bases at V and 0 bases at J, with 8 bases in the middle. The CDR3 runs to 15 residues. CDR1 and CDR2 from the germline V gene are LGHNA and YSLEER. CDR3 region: CASSQEYAMNTEAFF. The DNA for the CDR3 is TGCGCCAGCAGCCAAGAATACGCCATGAACACTGAAGCTTTCTTT.

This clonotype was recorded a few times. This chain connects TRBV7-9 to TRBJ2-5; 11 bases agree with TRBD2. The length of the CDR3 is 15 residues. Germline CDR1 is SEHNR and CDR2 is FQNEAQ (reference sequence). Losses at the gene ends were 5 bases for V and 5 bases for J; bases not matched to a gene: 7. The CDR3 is CASSPPSGRWETQYF. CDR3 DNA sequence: TGTGCCAGCAGCCCCCCTAGCGGGAGGTGGGAGACCCAGTACTTC.

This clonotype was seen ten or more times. The CDR3: CASSLRTGGEKLFF. CDR3 sequence (DNA): TGCGCCAGCAGCCTTCGGACAGGGGGTGAAAAACTGTTTTTT. This chain uses TRBV4-1 with TRBJ1-4; 10 bases are shared with TRBD1. The junction had 3 bases not matched to a gene; V was cut back by 4 bases and J by 7 bases. The CDR3 is made up of 14 amino acids. The germline gives CDR1 MGHRA, CDR2 YSYEKL.

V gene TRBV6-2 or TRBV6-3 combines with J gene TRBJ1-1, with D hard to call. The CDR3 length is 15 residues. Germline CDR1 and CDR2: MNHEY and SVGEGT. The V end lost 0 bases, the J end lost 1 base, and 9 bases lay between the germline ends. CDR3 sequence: CASSYSISGNTEAFF. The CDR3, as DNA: TGTGCCAGCAGTTACTCGATATCAGGGAACACTGAAGCTTTCTTT.

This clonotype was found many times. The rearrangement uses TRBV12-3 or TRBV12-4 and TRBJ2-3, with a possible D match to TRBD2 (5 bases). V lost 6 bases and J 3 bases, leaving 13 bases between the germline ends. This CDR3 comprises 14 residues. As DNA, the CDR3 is TGTGCCAGCAGACCGGGATTAGTGACAGATACGCAGTATTTT. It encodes CASRPGLVTDTQYF.

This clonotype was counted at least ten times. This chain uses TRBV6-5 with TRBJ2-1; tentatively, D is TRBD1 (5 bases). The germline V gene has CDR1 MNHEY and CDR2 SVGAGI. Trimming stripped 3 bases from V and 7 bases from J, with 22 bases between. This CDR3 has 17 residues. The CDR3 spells CASSYRIRTLPSNEQFF. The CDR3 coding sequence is TGTGCCAGCAGTTATAGAATAAGGACACTTCCGAGTAATGAGCAGTTCTTC.

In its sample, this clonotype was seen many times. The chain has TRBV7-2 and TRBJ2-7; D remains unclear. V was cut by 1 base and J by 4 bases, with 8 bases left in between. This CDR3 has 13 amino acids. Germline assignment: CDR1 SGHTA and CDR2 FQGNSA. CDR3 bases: TGTGCCAGCAGCTTAGATTGGGCTTACGAGCAGTACTTC. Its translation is CASSLDWAYEQYF.

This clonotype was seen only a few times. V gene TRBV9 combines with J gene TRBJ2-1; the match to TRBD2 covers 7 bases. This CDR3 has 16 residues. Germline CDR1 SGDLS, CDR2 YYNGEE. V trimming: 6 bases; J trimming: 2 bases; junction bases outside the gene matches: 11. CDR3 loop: CASIPGPGGPYNEQFF. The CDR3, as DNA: TGTGCCAGCATCCCCGGCCCGGGGGGACCCTACAATGAGCAGTTCTTC.

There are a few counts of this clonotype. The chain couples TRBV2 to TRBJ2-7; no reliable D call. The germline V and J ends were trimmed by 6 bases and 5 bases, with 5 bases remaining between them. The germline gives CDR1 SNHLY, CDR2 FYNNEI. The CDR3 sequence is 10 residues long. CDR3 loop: CASRMDEQYF. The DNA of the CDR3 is TGTGCCAGCAGGATGGACGAGCAGTACTTC.

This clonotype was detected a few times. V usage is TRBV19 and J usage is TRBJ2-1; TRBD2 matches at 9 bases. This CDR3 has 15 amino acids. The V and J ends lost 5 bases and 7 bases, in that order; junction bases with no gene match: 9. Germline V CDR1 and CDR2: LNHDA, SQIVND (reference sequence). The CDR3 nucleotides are TGTGCCAGTAGTTTTCGACTAGCGGCGTCTAATGAGCAGTTCTTC. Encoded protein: CASSFRLAASNEQFF.

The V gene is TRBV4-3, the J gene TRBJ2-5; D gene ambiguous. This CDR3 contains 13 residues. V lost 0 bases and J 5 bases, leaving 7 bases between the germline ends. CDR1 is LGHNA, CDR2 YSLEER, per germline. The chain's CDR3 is CASSQDIGETQYF. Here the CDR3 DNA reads TGCGCCAGCAGCCAAGACATCGGGGAGACCCAGTACTTC.

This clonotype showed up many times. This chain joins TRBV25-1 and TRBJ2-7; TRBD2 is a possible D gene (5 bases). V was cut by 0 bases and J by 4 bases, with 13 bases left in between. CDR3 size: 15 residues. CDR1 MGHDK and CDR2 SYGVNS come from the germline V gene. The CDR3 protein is CASSEYLNPGYEQYF. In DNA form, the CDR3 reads TGTGCCAGCAGTGAATATCTAAACCCGGGGTACGAGCAGTACTTC.

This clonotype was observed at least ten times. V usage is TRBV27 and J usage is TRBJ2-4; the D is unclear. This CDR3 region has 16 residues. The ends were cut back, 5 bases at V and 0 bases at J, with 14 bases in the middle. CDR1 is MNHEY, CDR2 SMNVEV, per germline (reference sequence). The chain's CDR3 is CASSPQTWGAKNIQYF. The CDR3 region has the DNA TGTGCCAGCAGTCCCCAAACCTGGGGAGCCAAAAACATTCAGTACTTC.

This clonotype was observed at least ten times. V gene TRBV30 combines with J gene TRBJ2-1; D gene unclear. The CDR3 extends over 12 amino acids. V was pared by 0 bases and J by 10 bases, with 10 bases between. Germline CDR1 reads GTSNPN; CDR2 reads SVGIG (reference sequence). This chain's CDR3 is CAWSVGALEQFF. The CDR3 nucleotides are TGTGCCTGGAGTGTTGGTGCGTTAGAGCAGTTCTTC.

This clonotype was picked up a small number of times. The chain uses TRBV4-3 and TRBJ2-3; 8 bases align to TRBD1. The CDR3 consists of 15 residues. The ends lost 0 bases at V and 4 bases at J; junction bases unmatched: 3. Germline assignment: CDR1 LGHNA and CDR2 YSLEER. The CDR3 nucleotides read TGCGCCAGCAGCCAAGATAACAGGGGGGCAGATACGCAGTATTTT. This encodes CASSQDNRGADTQYF.

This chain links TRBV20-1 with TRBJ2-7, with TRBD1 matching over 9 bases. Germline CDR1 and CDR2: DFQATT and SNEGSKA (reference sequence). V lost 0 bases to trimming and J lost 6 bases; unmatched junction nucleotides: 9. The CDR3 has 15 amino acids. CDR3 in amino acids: CSARDRDRVFIEQYF. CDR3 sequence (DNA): TGCAGTGCTAGAGACCGGGACAGGGTGTTCATCGAGCAGTACTTC.